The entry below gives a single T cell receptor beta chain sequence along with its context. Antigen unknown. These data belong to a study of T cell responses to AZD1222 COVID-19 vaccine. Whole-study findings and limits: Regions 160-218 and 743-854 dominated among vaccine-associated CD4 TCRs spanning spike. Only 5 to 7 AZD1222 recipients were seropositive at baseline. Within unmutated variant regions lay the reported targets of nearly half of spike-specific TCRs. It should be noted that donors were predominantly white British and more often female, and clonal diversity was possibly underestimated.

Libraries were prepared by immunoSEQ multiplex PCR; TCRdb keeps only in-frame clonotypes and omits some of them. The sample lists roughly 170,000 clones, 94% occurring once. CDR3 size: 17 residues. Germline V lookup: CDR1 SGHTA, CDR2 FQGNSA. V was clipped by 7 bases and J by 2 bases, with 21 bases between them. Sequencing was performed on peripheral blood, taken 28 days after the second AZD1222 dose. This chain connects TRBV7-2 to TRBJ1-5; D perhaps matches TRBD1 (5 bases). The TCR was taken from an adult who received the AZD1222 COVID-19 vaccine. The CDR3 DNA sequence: TGTGCCAGCACCCCGGGGGTGTTGAGCAACGGCAATCAGCCCCAGCATTTT. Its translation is CASTPGVLSNGNQPQHF.